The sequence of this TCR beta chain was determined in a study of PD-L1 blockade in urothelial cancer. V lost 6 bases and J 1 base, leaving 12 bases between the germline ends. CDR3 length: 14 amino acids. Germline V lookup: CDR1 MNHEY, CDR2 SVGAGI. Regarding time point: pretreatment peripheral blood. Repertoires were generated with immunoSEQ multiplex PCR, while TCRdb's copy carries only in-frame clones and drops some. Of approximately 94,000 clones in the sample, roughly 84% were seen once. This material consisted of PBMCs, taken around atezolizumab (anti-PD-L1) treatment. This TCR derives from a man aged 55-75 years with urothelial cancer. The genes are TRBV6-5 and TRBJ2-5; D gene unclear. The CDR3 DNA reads TGTGCCAGCAGCCCCAGGAATTTCCAAGAGACCCAGTACTTC. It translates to CASSPRNFQETQYF.